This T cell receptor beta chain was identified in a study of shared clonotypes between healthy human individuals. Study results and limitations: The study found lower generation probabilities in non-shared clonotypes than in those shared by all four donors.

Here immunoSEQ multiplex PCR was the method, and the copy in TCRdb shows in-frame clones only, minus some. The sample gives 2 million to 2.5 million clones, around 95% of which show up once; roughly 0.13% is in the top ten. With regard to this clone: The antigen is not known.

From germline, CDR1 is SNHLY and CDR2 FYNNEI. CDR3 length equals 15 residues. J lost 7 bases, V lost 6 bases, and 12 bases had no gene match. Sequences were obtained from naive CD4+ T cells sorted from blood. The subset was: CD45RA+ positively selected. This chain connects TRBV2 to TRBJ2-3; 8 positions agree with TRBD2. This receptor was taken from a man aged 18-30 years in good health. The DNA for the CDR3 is TGTGCCAGCAGCCTTTCCGGGGGGGGTACGAATACGCAGTATTTT. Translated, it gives CASSLSGGGTNTQYF.